The TCR beta chain described here comes from a study of Ad26.COV2.S vaccination and SARS-CoV-2 variants. Across the whole study: In the COV1001 trial, the donor was in the Ad26.COV2.S arm.

Germline lookup yields CDR1 SGHTA and CDR2 FQGNSA. The CDR3 runs to 16 residues. Trimming removed 3 bases from V and 5 bases from J, with 18 bases in between. The sample's treatment: 15 to 20 received Ad26.COV2.S at low or high dose, single or two shots; about 5 received placebo; per-sample allocation not given. Collection of samples fell on day 63 after the first vaccine or placebo injection. In the vaccine, an Ad26 vector expressed the SARS-CoV-2 spike of the Wuhan strain. Generated by immunoSEQ multiplex PCR, the TCRdb table keeps only in-frame clones and is missing some. This sample has 380,000 or so clones, with 65% to 90% found just once.

The input for sequencing was peripheral blood, taken in a trial of Ad26.COV2.S vaccine versus placebo. This clonotype originated in a person aged 18-60 years who received the Ad26.COV2.S COVID-19 vaccine or a placebo. The V gene is TRBV7-2, the J gene TRBJ2-3; a weak D match, TRBD1 (9 bases). CDR3: CASSLGQGLDQDTQYF. The CDR3 DNA reads TGTGCCAGCAGCTTGGGACAGGGACTAGACCAAGATACGCAGTATTTT.